The 30 T cell receptor beta chains in this list originate from one sample, sequenced in a study of control samples from healthy donors and cancer patients. Measured with immunoSEQ multiplex PCR; TCRdb has only the in-frame clones, and not every one. The sample lists 110,000 to 150,000 clones, roughly 94% occurring once. Sequences were obtained from blood. The receptor set was obtained from a middle-aged man in good health.

The chain is built from TRBV27 and TRBJ2-3; no clear D gene. There are 14 residues in the CDR3. The germline CDR1 and CDR2 sequences are MNHEY and SMNVEV (reference sequence). V was shortened by 1 base and J by 0 bases, with 5 bases between the two germline ends. In DNA, the CDR3 is TGTGCCAGCAGTTTATACTTTAGCACAGATACGCAGTATTTT. It specifies CASSLYFSTDTQYF.

This chain's CDR3 is CASSPRDFTDTQYF. Written as DNA, the CDR3 is TGTGCCAGCTCACCACGGGACTTCACAGATACGCAGTATTTT. The chain couples TRBV18 to TRBJ2-3; TRBD2 is a possible D gene (6 bases). The CDR3 runs to 14 residues. V was shortened by 1 base and J by 2 bases, with 7 bases between the two germline ends. From germline, CDR1 is KGHSH and CDR2 LQKENI.

The chain combines TRBV7-9 with TRBJ2-2; D is unresolved. The CDR3 is made up of 15 amino acids. Germline V lookup: CDR1 SEHNR, CDR2 FQNEAQ (reference sequence). V was pared by 4 bases and J by 5 bases, with 14 bases between. The CDR3 loop reads CASSSLRVGTGELFF. Written as DNA, the CDR3 is TGTGCCAGCAGCTCCCTCCGGGTAGGGACCGGGGAGCTGTTTTTT.

The rearrangement links TRBV29-1 to TRBJ2-1; D call uncertain. V lost 4 bases and J 4 bases, leaving 14 bases between the germline ends. The germline gives CDR1 SQVTM, CDR2 ANQGSEA. CDR3 length: 14 residues. In nucleotides, the CDR3 is TGCAGCGTTGGTCTAGGGCGACCGTACAATGAGCAGTTCTTC. This codes for CSVGLGRPYNEQFF.

The CDR3 coding sequence is TGTGCCAGTAGTATATGGTGGAGCAATCAGCCCCAGCATTTT. Protein: CASSIWWSNQPQHF. The chain recombines TRBV19 with TRBJ1-5; no definite D call. The germline gives CDR1 LNHDA, CDR2 SQIVND (reference sequence). This CDR3 spans 14 amino acids. V shed 2 bases and J shed 1 base, with 6 bases lying between them.

The rearrangement links TRBV4-1 to TRBJ2-7; 7 bases match TRBD1. Germline V CDR1 and CDR2: MGHRA, YSYEKL. The CDR3 loop spans 15 amino acids. V lost 4 bases and J lost 4; bases outside the gene matches: 10. This CDR3 is CASSPRDSFGYEQYF. The CDR3 DNA reads as TGCGCCAGCAGCCCCCGGGACAGTTTTGGGTACGAGCAGTACTTC.

The CDR3 sequence: CASSWTSGTSTDTQYF. As DNA, the CDR3 is TGTGCCAGCAGTTGGACTAGCGGGACTAGCACAGATACGCAGTATTTT. V and J are TRBV6-2 or TRBV6-3 and TRBJ2-3, with TRBD2 matching over 12 bases. Trimming cost V 4 bases and J 0 bases; bases outside gene matches: 2. The CDR3 runs to 16 residues. Germline CDR1 reads MNHEY; CDR2 reads SVGEGT.

The chain links TRBV4-2 to TRBJ2-1; 8 nucleotides align to TRBD1. J was trimmed by 4 bases and V by 0 bases; bases with no gene match: 14. The length of the CDR3 is 19 residues. Germline CDR1 LGHNA, CDR2 YNFKEQ. CDR3 amino acids: CASSQERWSRDRPYNEQFF. CDR3 nucleotide sequence: TGTGCCAGCAGCCAAGAGAGGTGGAGTCGGGACAGGCCATACAATGAGCAGTTCTTC.

The chain links TRBV2 to TRBJ1-3; D remains ambiguous. CDR1 is SNHLY, CDR2 FYNNEI, per germline. This CDR3 is 12 amino acids long. Trimming shortened V by 2 bases and J by 4 bases, and 3 bases separated the two germline ends. CDR3 residues: CASSESGNTIYF. Written as DNA, the CDR3 is TGTGCCAGCAGTGAATCAGGAAACACCATATATTTT.

This chain connects TRBV9 to TRBJ1-4, with no clear D. This CDR3 comprises 13 residues. Per the germline V gene, CDR1 is SGDLS and CDR2 is YYNGEE. V shed 3 bases and J shed 7 bases, with 10 bases lying between them. The chain's CDR3 is CASSATVGEKLFF. CDR3 coding DNA: TGTGCCAGCAGCGCTACAGTGGGTGAAAAACTGTTTTTT.

This rearrangement joins TRBV13 to TRBJ2-5, with D uncertain. The V gene's germline CDR1 is PRHDT and CDR2 FYEKMQ (reference sequence). V was cut by 5 bases and J by 5 bases, with 6 bases left in between. The CDR3 totals 11 residues. The CDR3, as DNA: TGTGCCAGCAGCCGCAGGGAGACCCAGTACTTC. Amino acid sequence: CASSRRETQYF. Filled out from reference TRBV13 and TRBJ2-5, the complete variable domain reads AAGVIQSPRHLIKEKRETATLKCYPIPRHDTVYWYQQGPGQDPQFLISFYEKMQSDKGSIPDRFSAQQFSDYHSELNMSSLELGDSALYFCASSRRETQYFGPGTRLLVL.

This clone was detected only a few times. The genes are TRBV21-1 and TRBJ1-1; TRBD1 is the table's D call, not checked against the DNA. TRBV21-1 is a known pseudogene. This CDR3 has 17 residues. CDR3 amino acids: CASSKGSCFRKGTEAFF. CDR3 DNA sequence: TGTGCCAGCAGCAAGGGCAGCTGTTTCAGAAAAGGCACTGAAGCTTTCTTT.

This chain uses TRBV19 with TRBJ1-5; tentatively, D is TRBD1 (5 bases). V was pared by 5 bases and J by 9 bases, with 17 bases between. CDR3 size: 14 residues. The germline gives CDR1 LNHDA, CDR2 SQIVND (reference sequence). CDR3 in amino acids: CASSSGTDGLPQHF. The CDR3 DNA reads TGTGCCAGTAGTTCCGGGACGGACGGATTGCCCCAGCATTTT.

This clone was picked up one time. This chain links TRBV28 with TRBJ1-5; D unclear. V was clipped by 5 bases and J by 2 bases, with 16 bases between them. Germline CDR1 and CDR2: MDHEN and SYDVKM. This CDR3 comprises 16 residues. The CDR3: CASSPGEGYRNQPQHF. CDR3 bases: TGTGCCAGCAGTCCTGGGGAGGGATATCGCAATCAGCCCCAGCATTTT.

The chain recombines TRBV28 with TRBJ2-3; TRBD1 agrees at 7 bases. V lost 6 bases and J lost 2; bases outside the gene matches: 8. The CDR3 covers 15 residues. The V gene's germline CDR1 is MDHEN and CDR2 SYDVKM. The CDR3 region has the DNA TGTGCCAGCAGAAGACAGGGAACGGCCACAGATACGCAGTATTTT. It is translated as CASRRQGTATDTQYF.

This chain uses TRBV15 with TRBJ1-5; 9 bases align to TRBD1. J was trimmed by 3 bases and V by 1 base; bases with no gene match: 4. Looked up from germline, CDR1 is LNHNV and CDR2 is YYDKDF (reference sequence). This CDR3 region has 16 residues. The CDR3 DNA is TGTGCCACCAGCAGAGGACGGACAGGGGACAATCAGCCCCAGCATTTT. Its translation is CATSRGRTGDNQPQHF. Full variable domain (missing parts from reference TRBV15 and TRBJ1-5): DAMVIQNPRYQVTQFGKPVTLSCSQTLNHNVMYWYQQKSSQAPKLLFHYYDKDFNNEADTPDNFQSRRPNTSFCFLDIRSPGLGDTAMYLCATSRGRTGDNQPQHFGDGTRLSIL.

The chain joins TRBV12-5 to TRBJ2-1; the match to TRBD1 covers 9 bases. Looked up from germline, CDR1 is LGHNT and CDR2 is FRNRAP. The CDR3 extends over 14 amino acids. The V gene end was trimmed by 6 bases and the J gene end by 6 bases; junction bases not matched to a gene: 6. CDR3 in amino acids: CASGQGQGGNEQFF. In DNA form, the CDR3 reads TGTGCTAGTGGCCAGGGACAGGGCGGCAATGAGCAGTTCTTC. Supplemented by reference TRBV12-5 and TRBJ2-1, the full variable domain reads DARVTQTPRHKVTEMGQEVTMRCQPILGHNTVFWYRQTMMQGLELLAYFRNRAPLDDSGMPKDRFSAEMPDATLATLKIQPSEPRDSAVYFCASGQGQGGNEQFFGPGTRLTVL.

This chain uses TRBV7-9 with TRBJ1-1; D ambiguous. The V end lost 5 bases, the J end lost 0 bases, and 16 bases lay between the germline ends. Germline V CDR1 and CDR2: SEHNR, FQNEAQ (reference sequence). This CDR3 has 16 amino acids. CDR3 region: CASSQFRTALNTEAFF. DNA of the CDR3: TGTGCCAGCAGCCAATTTCGGACGGCTCTGAACACTGAAGCTTTCTTT.

The chain combines TRBV4-3 with TRBJ2-3, with 13 bases aligning to TRBD2. This CDR3 is 15 amino acids long. J was trimmed by 9 bases and V by 3 bases; bases with no gene match: 6. Looked up from germline, CDR1 is LGHNA and CDR2 is YSLEER. The CDR3 DNA follows: TGCGCCAGCAGCCAGACCGGGACTAGCGGGGAGACGCAGTATTTT. It translates to CASSQTGTSGETQYF.

The rearrangement links TRBV27 to TRBJ1-6; 7 bases fit TRBD1. Germline V CDR1 and CDR2: MNHEY, SMNVEV (reference sequence). J gave up 3 bases and V 6 bases, and 5 bases lay outside the gene matches. This CDR3 is built from 15 residues. CDR3 nucleotides: TGTGCCAGCAGGACACAGGGGAGCTATAATTCACCCCTCCACTTT. Protein sequence: CASRTQGSYNSPLHF.

The chain employs TRBV7-9 and TRBJ1-1; TRBD1 aligns across 11 bases. This CDR3 comprises 16 residues. With 6 bases clipped from V and 4 bases from J, the junction kept 10 bases outside the gene matches. Germline V CDR1 and CDR2: SEHNR, FQNEAQ (reference sequence). DNA for the CDR3: TGTGCCAGCAGGACACGGCGGACAGGGGGCAGCACTGAAGCTTTCTTT. Its translation: CASRTRRTGGSTEAFF.

V is TRBV20-1 and J is TRBJ2-3; tentative D call: TRBD2 (5 bases). CDR1 and CDR2 (germline): DFQATT, SNEGSKA (reference sequence). V was pared by 6 bases and J by 5 bases, with 9 bases between. This CDR3 has 11 residues. The CDR3 is CSAERGDTQYF. As DNA, the CDR3 is TGCAGTGCCGAACGGGGAGATACGCAGTATTTT.

This sequence joins TRBV5-6 and TRBJ1-1; 8 nucleotides line up with TRBD1. This CDR3 is 15 amino acids long. The junction had 5 bases not matched to a gene; V was cut back by 2 bases and J by 2 bases. Germline CDR1 is SGHDT and CDR2 is YYEEEE. This CDR3 is CASSFKGTGNTEAFF. CDR3 nucleotide sequence: TGTGCCAGCAGCTTTAAAGGGACAGGAAACACTGAAGCTTTCTTT.

V usage is TRBV7-9 and J usage is TRBJ2-3, with TRBD2 identical over 9 bases. CDR3 length: 15 residues. CDR1 and CDR2 from the germline V gene are SEHNR and FQNEAQ (reference sequence). The V gene end was trimmed by 5 bases and the J gene end by 3 bases; junction bases not matched to a gene: 6. DNA for the CDR3: TGTGCCAGCAGCCGCACAGGACTAGCGACAGATACGCAGTATTTT. Translated: CASSRTGLATDTQYF. Combining the CDR3 with reference TRBV7-9 and TRBJ2-3 gives the whole variable domain DTGVSQNPRHKITKRGQNVTFRCDPISEHNRLYWYRQTLGQGPEFLTYFQNEAQLEKSRLLSDRFSAERPKGSFSTLEIQRTEQGDSAMYLCASSRTGLATDTQYFGPGTRLTVL.

V gene TRBV4-1 combines with J gene TRBJ2-7; 7 nucleotides line up with TRBD2. The CDR3 loop spans 15 amino acids. Germline CDR1 reads MGHRA; CDR2 reads YSYEKL. The trim removed 1 base at V and 3 bases at J, leaving 6 bases unmatched. The CDR3 DNA reads TGCGCCAGCAGCCAAGGGTCAGCGGGATACTACGAGCAGTACTTC. It specifies CASSQGSAGYYEQYF.

V and J are TRBV6-1 and TRBJ1-5, with a tentative D call TRBD1 (6 bases). This CDR3 has 14 amino acids. Germline V gives CDR1 MNHNS, CDR2 SASEGT. The V and J ends lost 4 bases and 2 bases respectively, with 9 bases between them. CDR3 coding DNA: TGTGCCAGCAGTGTAGCAGGGGGCAATCAGCCCCAGCATTTT. Translating gives CASSVAGGNQPQHF.

This chain connects TRBV10-3 to TRBJ1-3; 11 bases are shared with TRBD1. Losses at the gene ends were 4 bases for V and 7 bases for J; bases not matched to a gene: 3. Looked up from germline, CDR1 is ENHRY and CDR2 is SYGVKD. CDR3 length equals 14 residues. CDR3 sequence: CAISAGQGVNTIYF. The CDR3 bases are TGTGCCATCAGTGCGGGACAGGGGGTCAACACCATATATTTT.

The V gene is TRBV27, the J gene TRBJ1-5; D gene uncertain. The CDR3 has 17 amino acids. CDR1 and CDR2 from the germline V gene are MNHEY and SMNVEV (reference sequence). V was clipped by 4 bases and J by 2 bases, with 18 bases between them. CDR3 residues: CASSSRPRGKGNQPQHF. CDR3 bases: TGTGCCAGCAGTTCCCGACCGAGAGGGAAGGGCAATCAGCCCCAGCATTTT.

This rearrangement joins TRBV19 to TRBJ2-3; D is unresolved. Germline lookup yields CDR1 LNHDA and CDR2 SQIVND (reference sequence). Between the trimmed V and J ends, which lost 3 bases and 3 bases, there was a span of 13 bases. The CDR3 is 15 amino acids. The CDR3 sequence is CASSMLPMGTDTQYF. CDR3 DNA: TGTGCCAGTAGTATGCTTCCCATGGGGACAGATACGCAGTATTTT.

V usage is TRBV19 and J usage is TRBJ1-3; no clear D. This CDR3 contains 14 residues. Trimming left V 5 bases short and J 0 bases short, with 8 bases between. Germline V gene data show CDR1 as LNHDA and CDR2 as SQIVND (reference sequence). In nucleotides, the CDR3 is TGTGCCAGTAGTTCGGGCGACTCTGGAAACACCATATATTTT. Translation: CASSSGDSGNTIYF.